This T cell receptor beta chain was identified during a study of shared clonotypes between healthy human individuals. The study enrolled healthy HIV-negative adults without recent acute infections or vaccinations as donors. CD4+ cells yielded CD45RA+ naive and CD45RA-negative memory subsets. Notes on the study in general: Though the depth was large, rarefaction showed that sorted-subset sequencing was incomplete. Generation of non-shared clonotypes was less probable than generation of clonotypes shared by all four donors.

Points on this clone: The antigen remains unidentified. Other DNA sequences in the sample encode the same CDR3.

With V trimmed by 4 bases and J by 7 bases, 9 bases remained unmatched. This CDR3 spans 15 amino acids. CDR1 and CDR2 from the germline V gene are SGHRS and YFSETQ. Using immunoSEQ multiplex PCR, the repertoire was profiled, and TCRdb retains in-frame clones only, with some absent. The profile shows 600,000 to 800,000 clones, 72% of them singletons. The TCR originated in a woman aged 30 to 39 in good health. The chain carries TRBV5-1 and TRBJ2-1, with 9 bases that match TRBD1. Sequenced material: memory CD4+ T cells sorted from blood. Described subset: CD45RA-negative fraction. DNA for the CDR3: TGCGCCAGCAGCCAGGGGGACAGGGACTCGAATGAGCAGTTCTTC. Protein sequence: CASSQGDRDSNEQFF.